What follows are 24 T cell receptor beta chains derived from one specimen sequenced in a study of T cell responses to AZD1222 COVID-19 vaccine. TCRdb keeps only in-frame clones here, not all; method: immunoSEQ multiplex PCR. The sample records about 140,000 clones, approximately 89% being singletons. Sequencing used peripheral blood, obtained on day 0 of AZD1222 vaccination. All receptors come from an adult in good health.

The chain uses TRBV9 and TRBJ1-5, with a weak D call TRBD1 (5 bases). CDR1 SGDLS and CDR2 YYNGEE come from the germline V gene. V lost 0 bases, J lost 1 base, and 8 bases lay in between. The CDR3 has 15 residues. The CDR3 DNA is TGTGCCAGCAGCGTAGGGGGCTCGAGCAATCAGCCCCAGCATTTT. It encodes CASSVGGSSNQPQHF.

The J gene is TRBJ2-5, the V gene TRBV5-6; D is possibly TRBD1 (7 bases). Germline CDR1 SGHDT, CDR2 YYEEEE. The CDR3 loop spans 14 amino acids. The V and J ends lost 1 base and 7 bases respectively, with 14 bases between them. CDR3 loop: CASSLRQGGSTQYF. The CDR3 coding sequence is TGTGCCAGCAGCTTGAGGCAGGGGGGTTCGACCCAGTACTTC. The full variable domain, its missing parts supplied by reference TRBV5-6 and TRBJ2-5, is DAGVTQSPTHLIKTRGQQVTLRCSPKSGHDTVSWYQQALGQGPQFIFQYYEEEERQRGNFPDRFSGHQFPNYSSELNVNALLLGDSALYLCASSLRQGGSTQYFGPGTRLLVL.

The genes are TRBV12-3 or TRBV12-4 and TRBJ1-2; D is undetermined. The CDR3 is made up of 12 amino acids. Trimming removed 7 bases from V and 8 bases from J, with 14 bases in between. CDR3 loop: CASTAGVEGYTF. CDR3 DNA: TGTGCCAGCACCGCCGGCGTAGAAGGCTACACCTTC.

The gene calls are TRBV5-3 and TRBJ2-1; perhaps TRBD2 as D (5 bases). TRBV5-3 falls under the ORF class, with uncertain function. The germline V and J ends were trimmed by 3 bases and 7 bases, with 14 bases remaining between them. The CDR3 contains 14 residues. Written as DNA, the CDR3 is TGTGCCAGAAGCTCCCGCATAGCGAGAAATGAGCAGTTCTTC. Translation: CARSSRIARNEQFF.

The rearrangement joins TRBV24-1 to TRBJ1-6; the D gene is possibly TRBD1 (6 bases). Germline V gene lookup returns CDR1 KGHDR and CDR2 SFDVKD. V was cut by 0 bases and J by 7 bases, with 12 bases left in between. CDR3 length equals 16 residues. The DNA for the CDR3 is TGTGCCACCAGTGATTTGACCGGACAGAGCAATTCACCCCTCCACTTT. Protein product: CATSDLTGQSNSPLHF.

This chain joins TRBV11-2 and TRBJ1-1; TRBD1 is a possible D gene (5 bases). Trimming pared 2 bases from V and 8 bases from J, leaving 21 bases between. The V gene's germline CDR1 is SGHAT and CDR2 FQNNGV. The CDR3 is 16 residues long. The CDR3, as DNA: TGTGCCAGCAGCTTAAGATTAGGGGCCGGAGGAATCGAAGCTTTCTTT. Translated: CASSLRLGAGGIEAFF.

The chain links TRBV2 to TRBJ2-3; TRBD2 might be the D (6 bases). The germline V gene has CDR1 SNHLY and CDR2 FYNNEI. Trimming cost V 6 bases and J 8 bases, with 15 bases left between them. The CDR3 totals 13 residues. The CDR3 protein is CASRDIPSATQYF. In nucleotides, the CDR3 is TGTGCCAGCAGAGATATACCTAGCGCTACGCAGTATTTT. The full variable domain, in which reference TRBV2 and TRBJ2-3 provide the parts outside the CDR3, is EPEVTQTPSHQVTQMGQEVILRCVPISNHLYFYWYRQILGQKVEFLVSFYNNEISEKSEIFDDQFSVERPDGSNFTLKIRSTKLEDSAMYFCASRDIPSATQYFGPGTRLTVL.

The rearrangement links TRBV5-1 to TRBJ2-3; 9 nucleotides match TRBD2. Germline V CDR1 and CDR2: SGHRS, YFSETQ. The CDR3 runs to 16 residues. J was trimmed by 2 bases and V by 1 base; bases with no gene match: 5. The CDR3 DNA reads TGCGCCAGCAGCTTGAGTTCTAGCGGGATCACAGATACGCAGTATTTT. As protein: CASSLSSSGITDTQYF.

The gene calls are TRBV5-1 and TRBJ1-1, with 10 bases that match TRBD1. Germline V CDR1 and CDR2: SGHRS, YFSETQ. The length of the CDR3 is 15 residues. The junction had 3 bases not matched to a gene; V was cut back by 0 bases and J by 4 bases. The CDR3 loop is CASSLVRTGGTEAFF. As DNA, the CDR3 is TGCGCCAGCAGCTTGGTTAGGACAGGGGGCACTGAAGCTTTCTTT.

The chain couples TRBV28 to TRBJ1-1, with D perhaps matching TRBD1 (5 bases). CDR1 is MDHEN, CDR2 SYDVKM, per germline. The CDR3 is 14 amino acids. The V end was cut by 5 bases, the J end by 0 bases, with 10 bases between. The CDR3 DNA reads TGTGCCAGCAGTCAAGGGGTCTTGAACACTGAAGCTTTCTTT. Translating it yields CASSQGVLNTEAFF.

The V gene is TRBV4-1, the J gene TRBJ1-2, with a weak D call TRBD1 (5 bases). The germline V gene has CDR1 MGHRA and CDR2 YSYEKL. The CDR3 has 15 residues. V lost 4 bases and J lost 4, with 16 bases in between. Written as DNA, the CDR3 is TGCGCCAGCAGCCCCCTAATGGGGCACTCCTATGGCTACACCTTC. Protein: CASSPLMGHSYGYTF.

This clone was seen at least ten times. The identical CDR3 is also encoded by other nucleotide sequences in the sample. V is TRBV20-1 and J is TRBJ1-3; no clear D. This CDR3 spans 11 amino acids. CDR1 is DFQATT and CDR2 is SNEGSKA in the germline V gene (reference sequence). Trimming pared 3 bases from V and 4 bases from J, leaving 4 bases between. Written as DNA, the CDR3 is TGCAGTGCTAGTTCCGGAAACACCATATATTTT. Its protein product is CSASSGNTIYF.

The CDR3 DNA sequence: TGTGCCAGCAGCTTGGACAGGGGAGGCTATGGCTACACCTTC. Amino acid sequence: CASSLDRGGYGYTF. J is TRBJ1-2 and V is TRBV5-8; 7 nucleotides align to TRBD1. Germline-derived CDR1 and CDR2 are SGHTS and YDEGEE. The CDR3 extends over 14 amino acids. V was pared by 0 bases and J by 4 bases, with 3 bases of the junction left unmatched.

The chain couples TRBV5-4 to TRBJ2-7, with 7 bases that match TRBD2. CDR1 SGHNT and CDR2 YYREEE come from the germline V gene (reference sequence). After removal of 4 bases from V and 7 bases from J, the junction contained 5 bases not matched to a gene. The CDR3 sequence is 12 residues long. DNA of the CDR3: TGTGCCAGCAGCCGGGGGAGGGATGAGCAGTACTTC. Encoded protein: CASSRGRDEQYF.

The CDR3 sequence is CATSDSSRTGNEQFF. CDR3 DNA: TGTGCCACCAGTGATTCTTCCAGGACGGGTAATGAGCAGTTCTTC. This sequence joins TRBV24-1 and TRBJ2-1; D is ambiguous. Between the trimmed V and J ends, which lost 2 bases and 7 bases, there was a span of 14 bases. The CDR3 runs to 15 residues. Per the germline V gene, CDR1 is KGHDR and CDR2 is SFDVKD.

V and J are TRBV3-1 (or the pseudogene TRBV3-2) and TRBJ1-1, with D hard to call. Trimming took 1 base from V and 0 from J, leaving 6 bases between them. Germline CDR1 LGHDT, CDR2 YNNKEL (reference sequence). This CDR3 is built from 14 residues. CDR3 amino acids: CASSQVFMNTEAFF. CDR3 coding DNA: TGTGCCAGCAGCCAAGTCTTTATGAACACTGAAGCTTTCTTT.

This rearrangement joins TRBV18 to TRBJ1-3; tentative D call: TRBD1 (6 bases). The V end lost 3 bases, the J end lost 0 bases, and 9 bases lay between the germline ends. CDR1 is KGHSH, CDR2 LQKENI, per germline. This CDR3 comprises 15 residues. Written as DNA, the CDR3 is TGTGCCAGCTCACCTGGGGGGCTCTCTGGAAACACCATATATTTT. Its translation is CASSPGGLSGNTIYF.

This sequence joins TRBV6-5 and TRBJ2-7; unclear D gene. Between the trimmed V and J ends, which lost 0 bases and 2 bases, there was a span of 14 bases. Germline CDR1 and CDR2: MNHEY and SVGAGI. This CDR3 is built from 16 residues. The CDR3 bases are TGTGCCAGCAGTTACTCGATGTCTGTTGTTACCTACGAGCAGTACTTC. It yields the protein CASSYSMSVVTYEQYF.

This clone was seen a single time. The rearrangement links TRBV2 to TRBJ1-3; D gene unclear. Trimming cost V 4 bases and J 0 bases, with 7 bases left between them. CDR1 is SNHLY and CDR2 is FYNNEI in the germline V gene. The CDR3 spans 14 residues. The CDR3 sequence is CASSGLTSGNTIYF. DNA for the CDR3: TGTGCCAGCAGTGGACTGACCTCTGGAAACACCATATATTTT.

This clone occurred once. The chain combines TRBV7-9 with TRBJ2-5; D call uncertain. This CDR3 comprises 11 residues. Germline V gene lookup returns CDR1 SEHNR and CDR2 FQNEAQ (reference sequence). V lost 3 bases and J 7 bases, leaving 6 bases between the germline ends. The CDR3 region is CASSFWGTQYF. In DNA form, the CDR3 reads TGTGCCAGCAGCTTTTGGGGGACCCAGTACTTC.

The gene calls are TRBV6-6 and TRBJ1-1; D unresolved. CDR1 and CDR2 from the germline V gene are MNHNY and SVGAGI (reference sequence). The CDR3 runs to 13 residues. V dropped 0 bases and J dropped 7 bases, with 9 bases sitting between them. The CDR3 region has the DNA TGTGCCAGCAGTTACTCGTGGTCAGATGAAGCTTTCTTT. Amino acids: CASSYSWSDEAFF.

V is TRBV12-2 and J is TRBJ1-1. TRBV12-2 is marked as a pseudogene. This CDR3 is built from 19 residues. The CDR3 spells CASRLEGGGLGGLFTEAFF. In nucleotides, the CDR3 is TGTGCAAGTCGCTTAGAGGGCGGGGGCTTAGGGGGCCTATTCACTGAAGCTTTCTTT.

A remark on this clone: Since no conserved phenylalanine or tryptophan closes the CDR3, a read error is the likely cause. No DNA is shown, since the ends of the CDR3 on it are uncertain; the CDR3 is the one TCRdb lists. The gene calls are TRBV18 and TRBJ1-2. Germline CDR1 KGHSH, CDR2 LQKENI. The CDR3 length equals 16 residues, ends included. The CDR3 protein is CASSPPTAPSSMALKI.

The chain carries TRBV3-1 (or the pseudogene TRBV3-2) and TRBJ1-2; possible D gene TRBD1, 5 bases. With 1 base removed from V and 8 bases from J, the gap between germline ends came to 17 bases. The germline V gene encodes CDR1 LGHDT and CDR2 YNNKEL (reference sequence). This CDR3 region has 15 residues. The CDR3 loop reads CASSQVAGPGGGYTF. DNA for the CDR3: TGTGCCAGCAGCCAAGTTGCGGGCCCGGGGGGAGGCTACACCTTC.